Presented here are 2 T cell receptor beta chains from one specimen sequenced in a study of T cell repertoires in cytomegalovirus infection. Which antigens these TCRs recognize remains unknown. MiXCR, run by TCRdb on the reads, gives a single entry per CDR3 protein. The repertoire holds 450,000 to 600,000 distinct CDR3 sequences, with around 35% as singletons. This specimen was cultured PBMCs, taken from culture after CMV antigen stimulation. The receptors were gathered from a human donor in good health (CMV status not recorded). Some clones in this sample may be carry-over from other donors' samples.

The V gene is TRBV5-8, the J gene TRBJ2-3, with 10 bases matching TRBD2. Trimming at V came to 0 bases and at J to 2 bases, leaving 15 bases not matched to a gene. Germline CDR1 is SGHTS and CDR2 is YDEGEE. This CDR3 has 20 amino acids. The CDR3 is CASSLVGLAGVAANTDTQYF. The CDR3 nucleotides are TGTGCCAGCAGCTTGGTCGGTCTAGCGGGAGTCGCGGCGAACACAGATACGCAGTATTTT.

This clonotype was recorded at least ten times. V gene TRBV7-8 combines with J gene TRBJ2-5; D might be TRBD2 (7 bases). The length of the CDR3 is 17 residues. Germline CDR1 is SGHVS and CDR2 is FQNEAQ. Trimming left V 2 bases short and J 2 bases short, with 18 bases between. The CDR3 coding sequence is TGTGCCAGCAGCTTACTCCCAAGGGGGGGGGCTCAAGAGACCCAGTACTTC. Its translation is CASSLLPRGGAQETQYF.